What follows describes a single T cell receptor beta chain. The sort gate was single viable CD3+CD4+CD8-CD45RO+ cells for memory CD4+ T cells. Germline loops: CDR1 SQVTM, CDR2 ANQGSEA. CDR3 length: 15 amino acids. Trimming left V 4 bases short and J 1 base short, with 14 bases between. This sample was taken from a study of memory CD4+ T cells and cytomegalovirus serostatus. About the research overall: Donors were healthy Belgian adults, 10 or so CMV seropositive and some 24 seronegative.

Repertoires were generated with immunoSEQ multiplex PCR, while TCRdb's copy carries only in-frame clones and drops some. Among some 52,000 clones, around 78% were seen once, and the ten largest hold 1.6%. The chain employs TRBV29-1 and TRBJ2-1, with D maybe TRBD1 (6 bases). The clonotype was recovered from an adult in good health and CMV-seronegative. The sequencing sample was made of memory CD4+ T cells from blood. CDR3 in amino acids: CSVALRGGSYNEQFF. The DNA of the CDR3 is TGCAGCGTTGCGCTACGAGGGGGTTCCTACAATGAGCAGTTCTTC.